The 9 T cell receptor beta chains reported below all come from one sample, sequenced in a study of T cell responses to AZD1222 COVID-19 vaccine. Sequencing used immunoSEQ multiplex PCR; TCRdb keeps in-frame clones, though not all of them. Among 130,000 or so clones listed, 88% were seen once. Material: peripheral blood, obtained 28 days after the second AZD1222 dose. Every receptor here comes from an adult who received the AZD1222 COVID-19 vaccine.

This clone was recorded a few times. The rearrangement joins TRBV5-4 to TRBJ2-2, with a possible D match to TRBD1 (6 bases). The V gene's germline CDR1 is SGHNT and CDR2 YYREEE (reference sequence). The CDR3 is 15 amino acids. The V end lost 0 bases, the J end lost 6 bases, and 12 bases lay between the germline ends. In nucleotides, the CDR3 is TGTGCCAGCAGCTTGGGAGGGGGAAGAGCCGGGGAGCTGTTTTTT. Protein product: CASSLGGGRAGELFF. The whole variable domain, filled in from reference TRBV5-4 and TRBJ2-2, reads ETGVTQSPTHLIKTRGQQVTLRCSSQSGHNTVSWYQQALGQGPQFIFQYYREEENGRGNFPPRFSGLQFPNYSSELNVNALELDDSALYLCASSLGGGRAGELFFGEGSRLTVL.

This clone appeared a few times. The rearrangement joins TRBV7-6 to TRBJ1-3, with D uncertain. This CDR3 contains 16 residues. Germline lookup yields CDR1 SGHVS and CDR2 FNYEAQ. The germline V and J ends were trimmed by 5 bases and 0 bases, with 14 bases remaining between them. The CDR3 protein is CASSPRNSFSGNTIYF. The CDR3 DNA sequence: TGTGCCAGCAGCCCGAGGAACAGCTTCTCTGGAAACACCATATATTTT.

The chain has TRBV19 and TRBJ1-5, with a weak D call TRBD1 (6 bases). Germline CDR1 LNHDA, CDR2 SQIVND (reference sequence). Trimming took 9 bases from V and 2 from J, leaving 11 bases between them. This CDR3 comprises 13 residues. The CDR3 protein is CASQDRGNQPQHF. In DNA form, the CDR3 reads TGTGCCAGCCAGGACAGAGGCAATCAGCCCCAGCATTTT.

The chain recombines TRBV6-5 with TRBJ2-7; D gene uncertain. The V and J ends lost 2 bases and 2 bases respectively, with 7 bases between them. CDR3 length: 13 amino acids. The germline V gene encodes CDR1 MNHEY and CDR2 SVGAGI. CDR3 sequence (DNA): TGTGCCAGCAGTTACGGGCAGACCTACGAGCAGTACTTC. Its protein is CASSYGQTYEQYF.

This clone appeared a few times. The chain couples TRBV5-1 to TRBJ1-2; TRBD1 matches 7 bases. V trimming: 5 bases; J trimming: 1 base; junction bases outside the gene matches: 8. CDR3 size: 15 residues. The germline V gene encodes CDR1 SGHRS and CDR2 YFSETQ. CDR3 residues: CASSPGQRVNYGYTF. The CDR3 DNA sequence: TGCGCCAGCAGTCCGGGACAGAGAGTTAACTATGGCTACACCTTC. Drawing the rest from reference TRBV5-1 and TRBJ1-2, the complete variable domain is KAGVTQTPRYLIKTRGQQVTLSCSPISGHRSVSWYQQTPGQGLQFLFEYFSETQRNKGNFPGRFSGRQFSNSRSEMNVSTLELGDSALYLCASSPGQRVNYGYTFGSGTRLTVV.

This clone was seen more than once but under ten times. V usage is TRBV18 and J usage is TRBJ2-3, with a tentative D call TRBD2 (6 bases). The CDR3 is 17 residues long. The V gene lost 4 bases and the J gene lost 4 bases, with 21 bases spanning the gap. The germline gives CDR1 KGHSH, CDR2 LQKENI. DNA of the CDR3: TGTGCCAGCTCACACGATCCTAGCGTTCGAGGGGCAGATACGCAGTATTTT. It is translated as CASSHDPSVRGADTQYF.

V gene TRBV5-1 combines with J gene TRBJ1-5, with D unclear. The germline gives CDR1 SGHRS, CDR2 YFSETQ. Trimming stripped 0 bases from V and 1 base from J, with 8 bases between. The CDR3 has 15 residues. The CDR3, as DNA: TGCGCCAGCAGCTTGGTAGATGCGAGCAATCAGCCCCAGCATTTT. The encoded protein is CASSLVDASNQPQHF. The variable domain in full, completed from reference TRBV5-1 and TRBJ1-5, reads KAGVTQTPRYLIKTRGQQVTLSCSPISGHRSVSWYQQTPGQGLQFLFEYFSETQRNKGNFPGRFSGRQFSNSRSEMNVSTLELGDSALYLCASSLVDASNQPQHFGDGTRLSIL.

Regarding this clone: A junction boundary mismatches the germline segment, possibly from a read error. The gene calls are TRBV7-7 and TRBJ2-3, with 8 bases matching TRBD1. From germline, CDR1 is SSHAT and CDR2 FNYEAQ (reference sequence). The CDR3 totals 15 residues. CDR3 DNA: TGTGCTAGCAGCCAGACAATCGGTCAGGGGGCCCCGCAGTATTTT. It translates to CASSQTIGQGAPQYF.

The chain combines TRBV9 with TRBJ1-1, with TRBD1 as a possible D gene (6 bases). Between the trimmed V and J ends, which lost 0 bases and 7 bases, there was a span of 13 bases. The CDR3 extends over 14 amino acids. In germline, CDR1 is SGDLS, CDR2 YYNGEE. This CDR3 is CASSVEQGPNEAFF. The CDR3 DNA reads as TGTGCCAGCAGCGTAGAGCAGGGGCCGAATGAAGCTTTCTTT. The whole variable domain, filled in from reference TRBV9 and TRBJ1-1, reads DSGVTQTPKHLITATGQRVTLRCSPRSGDLSVYWYQQSLDQGLQFLIQYYNGEERAKGNILERFSAQQFPDLHSELNLSSLELGDSALYFCASSVEQGPNEAFFGQGTRLTVV.